These T cell receptor beta chains were read from a single sample in a study of immune evolution from preneoplasia to lung adenocarcinoma. Repertoires were generated with immunoSEQ multiplex PCR, while TCRdb's copy carries only in-frame clones and drops some. This table holds 14,000 or so clones, 75% to 85% found once. Sequencing was carried out using FFPE minimally invasive lung adenocarcinoma tissue. These receptors were obtained from a person aged 65 to 85 with lung adenocarcinoma. CDR3s include the opening cysteine and the closing phenylalanine or tryptophan. The order of the fields is D gene, J gene, clone size, V gene, CDR3 DNA, CDR3 protein. A D gene is named only where the DNA matches it firmly. The size entry is marked missing in some rows and otherwise reads once, few, many or a size class.

d_call: -; j_call: TRBJ1-1; clone_size: once; v_call: TRBV10-3; cdr3_nt: TGTGCCATCAGTGAGACAGGAGTGAACACTGAAGCTTTCTTT; cdr3_aa: CAISETGVNTEAFF
d_call: -; j_call: TRBJ1-6; clone_size: -; v_call: TRBV27; cdr3_nt: TGTGCCAGCAAATTCCGGGGGGATAATTCACCCCTCCACTTT; cdr3_aa: CASKFRGDNSPLHF
d_call: -; j_call: TRBJ1-2; clone_size: once; v_call: TRBV28; cdr3_nt: TGTGCCAGCAGCCGGACAGTTTATGGCTACACCTTC; cdr3_aa: CASSRTVYGYTF
d_call: -; j_call: TRBJ2-7; clone_size: once; v_call: TRBV21-1; cdr3_nt: TGTGCCAGCAGCAATAGCTCCAAACTAGCGGGGGCGGAGGAGCAGTACTTC; cdr3_aa: CASSNSSKLAGAEEQYF
d_call: -; j_call: TRBJ1-2; clone_size: -; v_call: TRBV30; cdr3_nt: TGTGCCTTTTTCATGGGGGCGGTCGTTTCCTTC; cdr3_aa: CAFFMGAVVSF
d_call: -; j_call: TRBJ2-7; clone_size: few; v_call: TRBV2; cdr3_nt: TGTGCCAGCAGTGTGGGAGACAGTGGGTACGAGCAGTACTTC; cdr3_aa: CASSVGDSGYEQYF
d_call: -; j_call: TRBJ1-4; clone_size: few; v_call: TRBV21-1; cdr3_nt: TGTGCCAGCGCCCCGGAAGGCGGATTTGAAAAACTGTTTTTT; cdr3_aa: CASAPEGGFEKLFF
d_call: -; j_call: TRBJ2-1; clone_size: -; v_call: TRBV28; cdr3_nt: TGTGCCAGCAGTGACCCGGGAAGGGGAGACAATGAGCAGTTCTTC; cdr3_aa: CASSDPGRGDNEQFF
d_call: -; j_call: TRBJ2-3; clone_size: -; v_call: TRBV7-2; cdr3_nt: TGTGCCAGCAGTCAGTACACAGATACGCAGTATTTT; cdr3_aa: CASSQYTDTQYF
d_call: -; j_call: TRBJ2-1; clone_size: once; v_call: TRBV28; cdr3_nt: TGTGCCAGCAGTTCCCTTCCGTTAGCGTCCTTGGACAATGAGCAGTTCTTC; cdr3_aa: CASSSLPLASLDNEQFF
d_call: TRBD2; j_call: TRBJ2-7; clone_size: once; v_call: TRBV28; cdr3_nt: TGTGCCAGCAGTCCTCCGGGACTAGCGGGAGGCACAGTCTACGAGCAGTACTTC; cdr3_aa: CASSPPGLAGGTVYEQYF
d_call: -; j_call: TRBJ1-4; clone_size: few; v_call: TRBV4-2; cdr3_nt: TGTGCCAGCAGCCAAGATAGTGACCGACGTCAGGGTGAAAAACTGTTTTTT; cdr3_aa: CASSQDSDRRQGEKLFF
d_call: -; j_call: TRBJ1-2; clone_size: few; v_call: TRBV6-4; cdr3_nt: TGTGCCAGCAGGGATATAGATGGCTACACCTTC; cdr3_aa: CASRDIDGYTF
d_call: -; j_call: TRBJ2-1; clone_size: -; v_call: TRBV7-8; cdr3_nt: TGTGCCAGCAGCCTGTTATTCAATGAGCAGTTCTTC; cdr3_aa: CASSLLFNEQFF
d_call: -; j_call: TRBJ2-7; clone_size: -; v_call: TRBV28; cdr3_nt: TGTGCCAGCAGTTTAGTCCGCGAGCAGTACTTC; cdr3_aa: CASSLVREQYF
d_call: TRBD1; j_call: TRBJ1-2; clone_size: -; v_call: TRBV7-9; cdr3_nt: TGTGCCAGCAGTTCTATACAGGGGATCGGCTATGGCTACACCTTC; cdr3_aa: CASSSIQGIGYGYTF
d_call: -; j_call: TRBJ2-3; clone_size: few; v_call: TRBV7-9; cdr3_nt: TGTGCTGGGAGAGACACAGATACGCAGTATTTT; cdr3_aa: CAGRDTDTQYF
d_call: -; j_call: TRBJ1-2; clone_size: -; v_call: TRBV28; cdr3_nt: TGTGCCAGCAAAGTGGGGGGGAACTATGGCTACACCTTC; cdr3_aa: CASKVGGNYGYTF
d_call: -; j_call: TRBJ2-1; clone_size: few; v_call: TRBV21-1; cdr3_nt: TGTGCCAGCAGCCCACGGACTAGCGAATACAATGAGCAGTTCTTC; cdr3_aa: CASSPRTSEYNEQFF
d_call: -; j_call: TRBJ1-2; clone_size: -; v_call: TRBV7-8; cdr3_nt: TGTGCCAGCAGCTCACGAACAGGGACCTATGGCTACACCTTC; cdr3_aa: CASSSRTGTYGYTF
d_call: TRBD1; j_call: TRBJ1-6; clone_size: -; v_call: TRBV5-1; cdr3_nt: TGCGCCAGCAGCATGGACAGGGTGGGAACTTCACCCCTCCACTTT; cdr3_aa: CASSMDRVGTSPLHF
d_call: -; j_call: TRBJ1-1; clone_size: -; v_call: TRBV29-1; cdr3_nt: TGCAGCGTTGATGGACACAGGAACACTGAAGCTTTCTTT; cdr3_aa: CSVDGHRNTEAFF
d_call: TRBD2; j_call: TRBJ2-7; clone_size: -; v_call: TRBV30; cdr3_nt: TGTGCCTGGAGTGTATCAAGCGGGAGCTCCTACGAGCAGTACTTC; cdr3_aa: CAWSVSSGSSYEQYF
d_call: -; j_call: TRBJ2-1; clone_size: -; v_call: TRBV2; cdr3_nt: TGTGCCAGCATGATGGTCGGGGGTGGTTACAATGAGCAGTTCTTC; cdr3_aa: CASMMVGGGYNEQFF